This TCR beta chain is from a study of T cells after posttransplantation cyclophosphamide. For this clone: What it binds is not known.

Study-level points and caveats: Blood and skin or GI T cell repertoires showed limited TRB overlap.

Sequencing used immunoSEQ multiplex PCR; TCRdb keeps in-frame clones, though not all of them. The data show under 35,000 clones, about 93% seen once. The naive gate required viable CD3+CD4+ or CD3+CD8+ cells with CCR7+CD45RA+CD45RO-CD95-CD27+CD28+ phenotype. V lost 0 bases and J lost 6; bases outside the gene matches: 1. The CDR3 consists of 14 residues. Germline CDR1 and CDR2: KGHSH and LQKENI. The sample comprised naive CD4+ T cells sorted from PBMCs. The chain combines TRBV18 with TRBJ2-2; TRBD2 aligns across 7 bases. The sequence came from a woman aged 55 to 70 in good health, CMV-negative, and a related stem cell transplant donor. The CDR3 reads CASSPPGGAGELFF. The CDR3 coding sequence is TGTGCCAGCTCACCACCGGGAGGGGCCGGGGAGCTGTTTTTT.